This T cell receptor (beta chain) emerged from a study of shared clonotypes between healthy human individuals. Study overall: CD8 memory received one plate per donor, CD8 naive two, CD4 memory three and CD4 naive three.

With regard to this clone: Antigen unknown.

The study's findings and limits: It was observed that about 5% of naive CD4 clonotypes were shared across several donors.

Some clones are missing from TCRdb's copy, which holds only in-frame ones; the method was immunoSEQ multiplex PCR. Of roughly 1.4 million clones listed, approximately 98.5% are singletons. This CDR3 has 14 residues. Trimming removed 2 bases from V and 5 bases from J, with 12 bases in between. Per the germline V gene, CDR1 is KGHSH and CDR2 is LQKENI. The source material was naive CD4+ T cells sorted from blood. Sample subset: CD45RA+ positively selected. The receptor was derived from a man aged 25 to 40 in good health. The rearrangement joins TRBV18 to TRBJ2-5, with D perhaps assigned TRBD1 or TRBD2 (5 bases each). The CDR3 bases are TGTGCCAGCTCACCAGAGGGGTCTAGCGAGACCCAGTACTTC. Encoded protein: CASSPEGSSETQYF.